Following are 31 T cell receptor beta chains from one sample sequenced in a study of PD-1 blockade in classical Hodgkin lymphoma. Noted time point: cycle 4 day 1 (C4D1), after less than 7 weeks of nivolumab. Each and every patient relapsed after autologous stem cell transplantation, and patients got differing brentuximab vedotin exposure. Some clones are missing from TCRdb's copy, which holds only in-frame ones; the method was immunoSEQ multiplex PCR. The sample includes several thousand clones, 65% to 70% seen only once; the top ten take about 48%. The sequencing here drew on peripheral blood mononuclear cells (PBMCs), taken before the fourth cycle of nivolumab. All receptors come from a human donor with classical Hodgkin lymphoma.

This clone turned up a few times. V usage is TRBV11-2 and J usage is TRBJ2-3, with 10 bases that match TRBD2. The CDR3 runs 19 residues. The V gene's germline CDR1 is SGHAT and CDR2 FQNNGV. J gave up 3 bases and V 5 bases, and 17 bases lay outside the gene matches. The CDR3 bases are TGTGCCAGCAGCCCATTCCCGGGCCTAGCGGGAGAAATGACAGATACGCAGTATTTT. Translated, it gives CASSPFPGLAGEMTDTQYF.

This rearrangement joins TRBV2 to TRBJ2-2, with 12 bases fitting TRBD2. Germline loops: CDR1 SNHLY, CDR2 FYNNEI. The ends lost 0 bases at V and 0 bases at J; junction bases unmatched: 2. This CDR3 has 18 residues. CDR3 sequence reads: CASSEALAGGANTGELFF. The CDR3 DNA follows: TGTGCCAGCAGTGAAGCACTAGCGGGAGGCGCGAACACCGGGGAGCTGTTTTTT.

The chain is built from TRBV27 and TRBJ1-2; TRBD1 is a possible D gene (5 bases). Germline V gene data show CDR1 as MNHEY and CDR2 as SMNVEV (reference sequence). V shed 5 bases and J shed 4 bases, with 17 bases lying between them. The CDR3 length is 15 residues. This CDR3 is CASSRDSSEGYGYTF. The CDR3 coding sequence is TGTGCCAGCAGTAGGGACTCCTCGGAGGGCTATGGCTACACCTTC.

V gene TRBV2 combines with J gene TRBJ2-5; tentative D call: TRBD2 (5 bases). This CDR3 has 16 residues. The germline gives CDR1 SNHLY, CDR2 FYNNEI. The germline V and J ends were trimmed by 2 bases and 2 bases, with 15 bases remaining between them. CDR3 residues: CASSEPAWEWQETQYF. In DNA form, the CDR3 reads TGTGCCAGCAGTGAACCCGCGTGGGAGTGGCAAGAGACCCAGTACTTC.

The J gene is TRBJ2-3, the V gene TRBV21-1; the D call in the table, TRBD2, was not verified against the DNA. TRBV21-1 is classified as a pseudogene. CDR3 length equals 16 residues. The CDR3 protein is CASSIRLAGGIRTIIF. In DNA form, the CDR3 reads TGTGCCAGCAGCATCCGACTAGCGGGGGGGATCCGGACGATTATCTTT.

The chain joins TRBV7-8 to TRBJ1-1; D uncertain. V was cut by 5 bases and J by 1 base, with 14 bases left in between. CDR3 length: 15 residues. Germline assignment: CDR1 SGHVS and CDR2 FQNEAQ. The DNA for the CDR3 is TGTGCCAGCAGCCCTCCAACCCCTCCGAACACTGAAGCTTTCTTT. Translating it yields CASSPPTPPNTEAFF.

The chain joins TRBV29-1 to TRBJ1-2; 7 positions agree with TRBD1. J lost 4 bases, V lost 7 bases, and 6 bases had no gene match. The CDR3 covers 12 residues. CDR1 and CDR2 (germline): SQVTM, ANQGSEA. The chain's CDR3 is CSARDSRYGYTF. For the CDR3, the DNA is TGCAGCGCACGGGACAGTCGCTATGGCTACACCTTC.

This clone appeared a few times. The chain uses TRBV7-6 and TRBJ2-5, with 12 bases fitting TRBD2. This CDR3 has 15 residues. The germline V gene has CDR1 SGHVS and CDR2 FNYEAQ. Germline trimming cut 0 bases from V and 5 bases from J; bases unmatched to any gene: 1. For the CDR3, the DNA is TGTGCCAGCAGCTTAGCACTAGCGGGAGGTGAGACCCAGTACTTC. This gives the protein CASSLALAGGETQYF.

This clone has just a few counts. This chain's CDR3 is CASSEPTGVGAFF. For the CDR3, the DNA is TGCGCCAGCAGTGAACCGACAGGGGTTGGGGCTTTCTTT. The V call is TRBV10-1, the J call TRBJ1-1; TRBD1 agrees at 8 bases. CDR1 WNHNN and CDR2 SYGVQD come from the germline V gene (reference sequence). The CDR3 runs 13 residues. V trimming: 3 bases; J trimming: 11 bases; junction bases outside the gene matches: 8.

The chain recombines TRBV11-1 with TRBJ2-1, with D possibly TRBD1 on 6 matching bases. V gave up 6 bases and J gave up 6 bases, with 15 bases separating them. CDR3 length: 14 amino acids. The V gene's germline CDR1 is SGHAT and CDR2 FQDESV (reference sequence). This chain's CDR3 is CASSLNRVGNEQFF. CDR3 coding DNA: TGTGCCAGCAGTTTAAACAGGGTTGGCAATGAGCAGTTCTTC.

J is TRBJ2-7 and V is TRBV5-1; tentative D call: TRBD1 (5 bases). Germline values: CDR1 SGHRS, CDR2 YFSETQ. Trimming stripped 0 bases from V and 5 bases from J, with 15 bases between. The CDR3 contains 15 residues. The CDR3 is CASSLAQGTRDEQYF. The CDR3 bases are TGCGCCAGCAGCTTGGCGCAGGGAACTCGGGACGAGCAGTACTTC.

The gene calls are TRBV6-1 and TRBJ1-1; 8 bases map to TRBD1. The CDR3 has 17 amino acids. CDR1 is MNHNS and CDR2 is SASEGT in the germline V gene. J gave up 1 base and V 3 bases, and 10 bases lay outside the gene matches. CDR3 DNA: TGTGCCAGCAGTGAGGCCCGGACAGGGTTCGAGAACACTGAAGCTTTCTTT. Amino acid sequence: CASSEARTGFENTEAFF.

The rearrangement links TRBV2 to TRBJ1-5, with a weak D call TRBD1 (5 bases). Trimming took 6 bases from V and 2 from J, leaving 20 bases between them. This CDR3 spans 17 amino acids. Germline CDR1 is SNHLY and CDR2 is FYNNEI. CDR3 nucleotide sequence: TGTGCCAGCAGCCCAAGTCGGGGCGCAGTTGGCAATCAGCCCCAGCATTTT. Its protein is CASSPSRGAVGNQPQHF. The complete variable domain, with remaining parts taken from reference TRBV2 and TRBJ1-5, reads EPEVTQTPSHQVTQMGQEVILRCVPISNHLYFYWYRQILGQKVEFLVSFYNNEISEKSEIFDDQFSVERPDGSNFTLKIRSTKLEDSAMYFCASSPSRGAVGNQPQHFGDGTRLSIL.

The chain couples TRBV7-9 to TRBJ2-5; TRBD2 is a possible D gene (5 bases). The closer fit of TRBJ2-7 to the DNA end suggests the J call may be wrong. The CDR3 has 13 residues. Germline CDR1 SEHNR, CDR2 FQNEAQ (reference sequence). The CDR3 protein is CASAGGSSYEQYF. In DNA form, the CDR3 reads TGTGCCAGCGCGGGTGGGAGCTCCTACGAGCAGTACTTC.

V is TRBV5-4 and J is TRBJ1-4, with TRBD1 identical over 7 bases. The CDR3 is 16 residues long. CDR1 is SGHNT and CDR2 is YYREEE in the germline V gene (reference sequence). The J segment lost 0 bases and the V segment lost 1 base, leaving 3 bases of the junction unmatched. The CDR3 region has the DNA TGTGCCAGCAGCTTGACAGGGGATGCAACTAATGAAAAACTGTTTTTT. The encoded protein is CASSLTGDATNEKLFF.

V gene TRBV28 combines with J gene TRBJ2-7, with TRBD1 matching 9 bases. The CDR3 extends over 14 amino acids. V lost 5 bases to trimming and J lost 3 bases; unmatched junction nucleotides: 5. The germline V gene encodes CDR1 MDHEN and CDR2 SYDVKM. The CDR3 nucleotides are TGTGCCAGCAGTGCCGGGACAGGGCTCTACGAGCAGTACTTC. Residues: CASSAGTGLYEQYF.

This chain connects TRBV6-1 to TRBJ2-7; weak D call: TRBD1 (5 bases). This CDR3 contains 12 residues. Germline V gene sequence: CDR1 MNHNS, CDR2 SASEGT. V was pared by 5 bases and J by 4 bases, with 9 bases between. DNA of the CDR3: TGTGCCAGCAGTCCAGGGATGTACGAGCAGTACTTC. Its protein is CASSPGMYEQYF.

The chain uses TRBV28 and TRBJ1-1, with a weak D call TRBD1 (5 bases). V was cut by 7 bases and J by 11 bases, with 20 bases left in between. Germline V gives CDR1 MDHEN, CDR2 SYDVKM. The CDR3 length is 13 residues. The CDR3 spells CASTWQGLGAAFF. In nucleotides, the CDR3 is TGTGCCAGCACCTGGCAGGGCCTCGGGGCGGCTTTCTTT.

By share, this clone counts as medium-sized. CDR3 in DNA: TGTGCCAGCAGCTCCTATAGCAGCGGGAACACCGGGGAGCTGTTTTTT. This encodes CASSSYSSGNTGELFF. The rearrangement uses TRBV5-4 and TRBJ2-2; D is perhaps TRBD2 (5 bases). V lost 3 bases and J 1 base, leaving 13 bases between the germline ends. The CDR3 runs 16 residues. The germline CDR1 and CDR2 sequences are SGHNT and YYREEE (reference sequence).

DNA for the CDR3: TGTGCCACGAAACAGGGGCCCGGAAATCAGCCCCAGCATTTT. Translating it yields CATKQGPGNQPQHF. This chain joins TRBV19 and TRBJ1-5, with 7 bases that match TRBD1. The germline gives CDR1 LNHDA, CDR2 SQIVND (reference sequence). Trimming removed 10 bases from V and 4 bases from J; junction bases left unmatched: 10. The CDR3 spans 14 residues.

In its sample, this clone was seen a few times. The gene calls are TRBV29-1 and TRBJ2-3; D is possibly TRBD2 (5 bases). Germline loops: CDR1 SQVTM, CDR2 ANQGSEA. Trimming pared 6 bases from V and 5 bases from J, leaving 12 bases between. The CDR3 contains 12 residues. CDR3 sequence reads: CSVHGGGDTQYF. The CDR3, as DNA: TGCAGCGTGCACGGCGGAGGAGATACGCAGTATTTT.

The CDR3 DNA follows: TGTGCCAGTAGTATCAGACAGTTTCCAGGACTGTTTTTT. Amino acid sequence: CASSIRQFPGLFF. The chain has TRBV19 and TRBJ1-4; weak D call: TRBD1 (5 bases). The CDR3 sequence is 13 residues long. Germline V gene sequence: CDR1 LNHDA, CDR2 SQIVND (reference sequence). V gave up 3 bases and J gave up 13 bases, with 15 bases separating them.

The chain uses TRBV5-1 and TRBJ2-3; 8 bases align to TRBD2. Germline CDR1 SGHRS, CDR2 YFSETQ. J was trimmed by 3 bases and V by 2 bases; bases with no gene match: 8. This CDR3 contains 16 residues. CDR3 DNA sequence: TGCGCCAGCAGCTTAACGGGAGGGCCGGTAACAGATACGCAGTATTTT. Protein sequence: CASSLTGGPVTDTQYF.

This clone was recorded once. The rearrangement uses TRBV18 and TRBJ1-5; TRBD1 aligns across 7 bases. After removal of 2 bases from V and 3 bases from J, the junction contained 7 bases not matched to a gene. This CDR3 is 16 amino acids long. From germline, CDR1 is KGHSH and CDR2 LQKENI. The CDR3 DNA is TGTGCCAGCTCACCAGAAACAGGGGTCCCCAATCAGCCCCAGCATTTT. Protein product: CASSPETGVPNQPQHF. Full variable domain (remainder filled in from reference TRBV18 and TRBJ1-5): NAGVMQNPRHLVRRRGQEARLRCSPMKGHSHVYWYRQLPEEGLKFMVYLQKENIIDESGMPKERFSAEFPKEGPSILRIQQVVRGDSAAYFCASSPETGVPNQPQHFGDGTRLSIL.

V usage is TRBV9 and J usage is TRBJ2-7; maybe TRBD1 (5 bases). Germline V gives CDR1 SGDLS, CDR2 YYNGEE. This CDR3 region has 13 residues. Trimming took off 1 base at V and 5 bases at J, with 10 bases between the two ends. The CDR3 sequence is CASSVWGAHEQYF. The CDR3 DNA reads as TGTGCCAGCAGCGTATGGGGCGCCCACGAGCAGTACTTC.

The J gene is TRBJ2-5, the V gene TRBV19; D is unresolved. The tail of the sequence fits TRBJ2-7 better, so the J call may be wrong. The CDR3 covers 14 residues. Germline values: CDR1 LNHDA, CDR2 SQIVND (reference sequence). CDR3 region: CASSSGRTLYEQYF. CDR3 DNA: TGTGCCAGTAGTTCCGGACGGACCCTCTACGAGCAGTACTTC.

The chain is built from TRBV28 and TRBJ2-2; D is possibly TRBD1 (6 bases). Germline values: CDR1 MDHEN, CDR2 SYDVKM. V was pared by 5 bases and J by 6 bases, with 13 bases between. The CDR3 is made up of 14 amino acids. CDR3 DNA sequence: TGTGCCAGCAGTCCCCACAGGGATCCCGGGGAGCTGTTTTTT. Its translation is CASSPHRDPGELFF.

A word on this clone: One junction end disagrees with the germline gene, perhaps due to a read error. The CDR3, as DNA: TGTGTCAGTAGTATCCTAGCGGGAGTGAGGGGGGAGCTGTTTTTT. Translated, it gives CVSSILAGVRGELFF. V is TRBV19 and J is TRBJ2-2, with 10 bases aligning to TRBD2. This CDR3 is built from 15 residues. From germline, CDR1 is LNHDA and CDR2 SQIVND (reference sequence).

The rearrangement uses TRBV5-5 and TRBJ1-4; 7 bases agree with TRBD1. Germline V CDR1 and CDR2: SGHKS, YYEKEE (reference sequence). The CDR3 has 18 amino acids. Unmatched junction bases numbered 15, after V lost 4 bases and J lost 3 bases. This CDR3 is CASSGRDRFRRANEKLFF. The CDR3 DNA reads TGTGCCAGCAGCGGCCGGGACAGATTTCGAAGGGCTAATGAAAAACTGTTTTTT.

CDR3: CASSEMGQPTDTQYF. The CDR3 DNA reads TGTGCCAGCAGTGAAATGGGACAGCCCACAGATACGCAGTATTTT. V usage is TRBV6-1 and J usage is TRBJ2-3; TRBD1 matches 7 bases. Germline V gives CDR1 MNHNS, CDR2 SASEGT. J was trimmed by 2 bases and V by 2 bases; bases with no gene match: 4. CDR3 size: 15 residues.

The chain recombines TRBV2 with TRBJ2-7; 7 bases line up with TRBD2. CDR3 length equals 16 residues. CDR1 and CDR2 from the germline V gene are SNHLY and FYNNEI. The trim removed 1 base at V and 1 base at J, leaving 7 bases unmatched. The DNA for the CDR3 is TGTGCCAGCAGTGAAGGTCAGCTAGCGGTTTCCTACGAGCAGTACTTC. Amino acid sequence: CASSEGQLAVSYEQYF.